Sequencing of this T cell receptor beta chain was carried out in a study of blood T cell repertoires in COVID-19 (dated by TCRdb to about 2020). Broadly, across the study: The collaborator samples originated in the United States, Italy and Spain and spanned the acute and convalescent phases of COVID-19. Where available, HLA class I and class II types were obtained from metadata supplied by the sample provider rather than from assay-based typing. Samples were obtained from the ongoing ImmuneRACE study (first 160 participants) and from 950 to 1,500 subjects provided by 6 global collaborators. The repertoires were made available in a free public database intended to serve as a resource for research on the immune response to SARS-CoV-2. Nearly every sample came with metadata listing a de-identified subject ID, COVID-19 status, age in years and sex. The prospective study material was composed of cDNA or gDNA derived from T cells, B-cell-depleted T cells, or PBMCs. The dataset comprised deeply sampled blood TCRbeta repertoires from subjects exposed to, actively infected with, or recovered from COVID-19. What the authors observed across the whole study: The amount of clinical and demographic metadata varied by source and participant and was provided uncurated.

The immunoSEQ Assay, a bias-controlled multiplex PCR, was used to amplify TCRbeta CDR3 regions from genomic DNA. In the authors' own workflow: Nucleated cell counts per sample were estimated from amplification of reference gene primers within the assay. To quantify the absolute abundance of each unique TCRbeta CDR3 rearrangement, sequence reads were collapsed and filtered. For each sample, productive Simpson clonality was calculated as the square root of Simpson's diversity index over productive rearrangements. As stored in TCRdb, this immuneACCESS dataset retains in-frame rearrangements with V and J assigned. A fraction of the clones does not appear; measured against another copy, unresolved V genes explain less than half of the discrepancy, and the remainder lacks a known reason. For V, J and clone size, that table is used; D and trimming come from the DNA. This sample lists tens of thousands of clones; 86% were detected once. The top ten clonotypes cover about 1.9% of the sample.

Whole blood was collected in K2EDTA tubes by collaborating institutions according to the institutions' own protocols. For TCRbeta analysis, collaborators shipped samples in one of three forms: frozen whole blood, isolated PBMCs, or DNA extracted from either of those sample types. Including the terminal cysteine and phenylalanine, the CDR3 comprises 16 residues. Only the CDR3 portion is preserved as DNA: 48 bases, with reading frame beginning at the first base. The germline V gene (reference sequence) provides CDR1 LNHDA and CDR2 SQIVND. From V the trimming removes 4 bases and from J it removes 7 bases, while the gene matches leave 9 bases of the junction unaccounted for. This clone occurred once. Its antigen remains undetermined. Base-call qualities are not available, and no considerably larger clone is one nucleotide away.

The receptor comes from a woman aged 55-75 years with acute or convalescent COVID-19. This sequence uses TRBV19 and TRBJ1-6; the junction holds 8 bases that match TRBD1. The specimen was peripheral blood. The nucleotide sequence is TGTGCCAGTAGTAAACAGGGGGTTAACGACAATTCACCCCTCCACTTT. It encodes CASSKQGVNDNSPLHF. Full variable domain (CDR3 extended with the reference TRBV19 and TRBJ1-6 proteins): DGGITQSPKYLFRKEGQNVTLSCEQNLNHDAMYWYRQDPGQGLRLIYYSQIVNDFQKGDIAEGYSVSREKKESFPLTVTSAQKNPTAFYLCASSKQGVNDNSPLHFGNGTRLTVT.